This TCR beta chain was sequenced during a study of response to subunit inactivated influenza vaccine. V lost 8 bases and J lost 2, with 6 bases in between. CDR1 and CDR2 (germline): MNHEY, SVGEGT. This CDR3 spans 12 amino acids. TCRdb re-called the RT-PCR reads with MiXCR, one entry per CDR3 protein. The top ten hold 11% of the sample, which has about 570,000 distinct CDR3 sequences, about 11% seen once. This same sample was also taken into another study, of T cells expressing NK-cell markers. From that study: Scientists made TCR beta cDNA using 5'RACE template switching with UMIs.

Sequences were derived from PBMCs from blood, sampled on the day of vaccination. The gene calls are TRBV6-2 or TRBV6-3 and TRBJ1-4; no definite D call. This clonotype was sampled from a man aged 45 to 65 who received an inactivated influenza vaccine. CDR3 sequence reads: CASLGTNEKLFF. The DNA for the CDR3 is TGTGCCAGCCTCGGGACTAATGAAAAACTGTTTTTT.